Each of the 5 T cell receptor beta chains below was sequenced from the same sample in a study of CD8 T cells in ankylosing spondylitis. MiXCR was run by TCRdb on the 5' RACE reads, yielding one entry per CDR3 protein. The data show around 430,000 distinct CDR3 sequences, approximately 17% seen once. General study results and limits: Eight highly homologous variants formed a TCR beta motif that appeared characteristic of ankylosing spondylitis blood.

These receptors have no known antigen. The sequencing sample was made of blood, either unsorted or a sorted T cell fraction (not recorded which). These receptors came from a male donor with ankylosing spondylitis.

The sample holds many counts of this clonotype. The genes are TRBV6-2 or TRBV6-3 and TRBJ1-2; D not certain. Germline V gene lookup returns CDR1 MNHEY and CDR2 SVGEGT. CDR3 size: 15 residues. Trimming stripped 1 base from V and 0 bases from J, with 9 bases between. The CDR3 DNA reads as TGTGCCAGCAGTTACTACGATGCAACTAACTATGGCTACACCTTC. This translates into CASSYYDATNYGYTF.

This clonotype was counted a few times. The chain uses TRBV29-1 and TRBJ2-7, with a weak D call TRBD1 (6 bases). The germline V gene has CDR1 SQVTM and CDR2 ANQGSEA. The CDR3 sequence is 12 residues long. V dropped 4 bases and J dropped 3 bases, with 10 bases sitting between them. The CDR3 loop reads CSVVEGVYEQYF. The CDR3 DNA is TGCAGCGTTGTAGAGGGGGTCTACGAGCAGTACTTC.

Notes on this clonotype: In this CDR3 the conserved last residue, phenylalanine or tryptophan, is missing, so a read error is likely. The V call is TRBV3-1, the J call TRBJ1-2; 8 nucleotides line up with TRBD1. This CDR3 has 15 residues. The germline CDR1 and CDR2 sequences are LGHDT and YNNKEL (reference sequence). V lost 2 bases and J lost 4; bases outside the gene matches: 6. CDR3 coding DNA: TGTGCCAGCAGCCAACCCGACAGGGGTGGCTATGGCTACACCATC. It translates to CASSQPDRGGYGYTI.

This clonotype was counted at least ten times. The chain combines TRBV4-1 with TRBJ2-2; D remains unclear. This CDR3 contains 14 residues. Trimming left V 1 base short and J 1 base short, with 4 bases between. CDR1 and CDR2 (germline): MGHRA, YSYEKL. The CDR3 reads CASSQGENTGELFF. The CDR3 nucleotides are TGCGCCAGCAGCCAAGGGGAGAACACCGGGGAGCTGTTTTTT.

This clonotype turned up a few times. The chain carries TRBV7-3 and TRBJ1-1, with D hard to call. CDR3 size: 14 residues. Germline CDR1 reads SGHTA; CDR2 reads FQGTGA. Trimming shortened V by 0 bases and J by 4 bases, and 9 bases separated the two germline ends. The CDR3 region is CASSLTRVSTEAFF. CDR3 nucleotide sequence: TGTGCCAGCAGCTTAACGAGGGTCTCCACTGAAGCTTTCTTT.